What follows describes a single T cell receptor beta chain. This record belongs to a study of cytomegalovirus exposure and HLA in healthy donors. Study context: An earlier analysis identified 120 million or so unique TCR beta sequences in 150 million to 200 million T cells.

The PCR used 60 Vbeta and 13 Jbeta primers. Produced via immunoSEQ multiplex PCR; TCRdb's table is partial and in-frame only. This sample has 150,000 to 200,000 clones, with over 65% found just once. This receptor was taken from a woman aged 40-49 years in good health and CMV-seropositive. The sequenced sample was PBMCs.

Here the CDR3 reads CASSWGTGAPYGYTF. In nucleotides, the CDR3 is TGTGCCAGTTCCTGGGGGACAGGGGCCCCCTATGGCTACACCTTC. The chain couples TRBV19 to TRBJ1-2; 10 bases fit TRBD1. Germline lookup yields CDR1 LNHDA and CDR2 SQIVND (reference sequence). V shed 8 bases and J 4 bases; nucleotides not matched to a gene: 10. The CDR3 spans 15 residues.